The T cell receptor beta chain described here comes from a study of blood T cell repertoires in COVID-19. Across the study: In each case, the material was cDNA or gDNA derived from T cells, B-cell-depleted T cells, or PBMCs.

With 7 bases clipped from V and 5 bases from J, the junction kept 11 bases outside the gene matches. Germline-derived CDR1 and CDR2 are SGHRS and YFSETQ. The CDR3 runs to 14 residues. Measured with immunoSEQ multiplex PCR; TCRdb has only the in-frame clones, and not every one. Among around 29,000 clones listed, approximately 90% were seen once. The chain links TRBV5-1 to TRBJ2-5; TRBD2 matches at 7 bases. The receptor was derived from a human donor in a cohort sampled during active COVID-19. The sample consisted of peripheral blood. CDR3 protein: CASSGLGGDETQYF. The CDR3 DNA reads as TGCGCCAGCTCCGGATTGGGAGGGGACGAGACCCAGTACTTC. Filled out from reference TRBV5-1 and TRBJ2-5, the complete variable domain reads KAGVTQTPRYLIKTRGQQVTLSCSPISGHRSVSWYQQTPGQGLQFLFEYFSETQRNKGNFPGRFSGRQFSNSRSEMNVSTLELGDSALYLCASSGLGGDETQYFGPGTRLLVL.